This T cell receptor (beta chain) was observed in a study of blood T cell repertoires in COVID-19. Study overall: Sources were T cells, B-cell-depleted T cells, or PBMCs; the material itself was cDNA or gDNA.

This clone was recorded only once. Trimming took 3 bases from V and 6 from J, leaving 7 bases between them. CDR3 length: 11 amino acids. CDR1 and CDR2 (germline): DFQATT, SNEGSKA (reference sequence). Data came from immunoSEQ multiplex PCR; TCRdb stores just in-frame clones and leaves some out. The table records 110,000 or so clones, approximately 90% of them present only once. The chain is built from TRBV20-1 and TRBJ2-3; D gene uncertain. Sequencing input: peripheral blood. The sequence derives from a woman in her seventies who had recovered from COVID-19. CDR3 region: CSASPSDTQYF. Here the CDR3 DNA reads TGCAGTGCTAGCCCTTCGGATACGCAGTATTTT.